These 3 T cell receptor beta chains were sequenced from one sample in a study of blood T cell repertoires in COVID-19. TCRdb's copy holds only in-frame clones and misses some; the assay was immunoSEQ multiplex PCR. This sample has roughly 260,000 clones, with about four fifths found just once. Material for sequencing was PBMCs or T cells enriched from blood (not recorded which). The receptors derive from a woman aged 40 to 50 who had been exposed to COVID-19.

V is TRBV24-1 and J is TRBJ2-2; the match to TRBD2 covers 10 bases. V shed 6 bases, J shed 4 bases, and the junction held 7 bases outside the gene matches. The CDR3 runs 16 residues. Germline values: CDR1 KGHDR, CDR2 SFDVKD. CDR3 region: CATSWSGGAFTGELFF. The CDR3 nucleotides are TGTGCCACCAGTTGGAGCGGGGGGGCGTTCACCGGGGAGCTGTTTTTT.

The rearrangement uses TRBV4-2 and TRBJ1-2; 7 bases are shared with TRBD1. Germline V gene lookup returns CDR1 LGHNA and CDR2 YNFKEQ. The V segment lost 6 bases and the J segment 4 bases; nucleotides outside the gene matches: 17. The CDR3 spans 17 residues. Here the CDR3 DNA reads TGTGCCAGCAGTCCAAGGAGGTCCCAGGGGGGAGTCTATGGCTACACCTTC. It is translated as CASSPRRSQGGVYGYTF.

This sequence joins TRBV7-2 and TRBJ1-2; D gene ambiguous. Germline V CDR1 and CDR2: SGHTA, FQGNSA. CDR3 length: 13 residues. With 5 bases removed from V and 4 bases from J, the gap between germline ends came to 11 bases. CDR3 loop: CASSPKEGYGYTF. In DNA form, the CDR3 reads TGTGCCAGCAGCCCAAAGGAGGGCTATGGCTACACCTTC.